This T cell receptor (beta chain) was sequenced for a study of shared clonotypes between healthy human individuals (dated by TCRdb to the early 2020s). A note on the overall study: Three men and a couple of women, aged 18 to 49 years, made up the cohort. The study deeply sequenced blood TCR repertoires of about five healthy adults to estimate repertoire size and the extent of clonotype sharing between individuals. To increase sequencing depth and limit assay-specific biases, TCR repertoire library preparation and sequencing were carried out by different laboratories using diverse techniques. Per donor, leukapheresis produced somewhere between about 0.94 and 8.9 billion PBMCs.

What the study reported, not specific to this receptor: Pairwise subsampling led to the expectation that sequencing depth would affect the degree of clonotype sharing among donors. Only blood was sampled, and tissue TCR repertoires likely differ from those in blood. The small number of donors limited the genetic and exposure-history diversity represented.

Concerning this clone: The specificity of this receptor is unknown. Base qualities are not recorded, but no much larger clone differs from it by a single base.

From the germline V gene (reference sequence), CDR1 is MNHEY and CDR2 is SMNVEV. Reading from cysteine to phenylalanine, the CDR3 counts 15 amino acids. Kept here is only the CDR3 DNA, which spans 45 bases and is read in frame from base 1. At the junction V is shortened by 6 bases and J by 2 bases, with 16 bases in between. Using the deep immunoSEQ assay, multiplex PCR amplified TCR CDR3 regions from genomic DNA. Extracted genomic DNA from each cell subset was spread evenly across all wells of several immunoSEQ 96-well plates, with each plate serving as a replicate. For unsorted PBMC, 300 to 350 ng genomic DNA, equal to 25,000 to 35,000 T cell genomes, was loaded into each replicate PCR. Genomic DNA from unsorted PBMC was sequenced over ten immunoSEQ deep assay plates. Purified libraries were quantified with a Qubit 3.0 fluorometer, sized on a Bioanalyzer 2100, and re-quantified with the KAPA Library Quantification kit. A separate single-read 150-cycle Illumina NextSeq 550 flow cell was used to sequence each immunoSEQ 96-well plate. The authors' analysis ran thus. The immunoSEQ output contained only junctional sequences without quality scores, so filtering could not match that applied to full-length reads. To assign V/J genes and CDR3, sequences were annotated against IMGT germline references using PyIR, a Python wrapper for IgBLAST v1.9. Reads were removed for weak V/J assignments (E-value above 1e-6), missing CDR3, stop codons, out-of-frame junctions, or ambiguous translated residues. A V3J clonotype was defined by an identical inferred V gene, J gene, and CDR3 amino acid sequence. To compute the percentage overlap between repertoires, the number of shared unique clonotypes was divided by the size of the smaller repertoire. Three approaches were used to assess repertoire richness: RTK rarefaction, the Chao1 estimator, and Recon v2.1 estimates of unobserved clonotypes. TCRdb limited this immuneACCESS table to in-frame rearrangements with V and J called. A share of clones is missing; checked studies link under half to unresolved V genes, and the rest is unexplained. V and J calls and clone size are given by that table; D and trimming were obtained from the DNA. The sample includes fewer than 700,000 clones, with around 76% observed a single time. The top ten clones comprise around 13% of the sample.

Donors were healthy HIV-negative adults with no recently reported acute infections or vaccinations. All donors were Caucasian adults living in Nashville, Tennessee, USA. For unsorted samples, tens of millions of PBMCs were counted, and genomic DNA was extracted using the QIAamp DNA Blood Mini kit. Blood was obtained by leukapheresis, after which PBMCs were separated by Ficoll-Histopaque density gradient centrifugation and cryopreserved in liquid nitrogen vapor phase. The sample was PBMCs. The chain couples TRBV27 to TRBJ2-5, with the D gene uncertain. The receptor was isolated from a woman aged 40 to 50 in good health. Some clones in this sample may be carry-over from other donors' samples. The CDR3 corresponds to CASSALGEIQETQYF. The DNA is TGTGCCAGCAGCGCGCTGGGCGAAATTCAAGAGACCCAGTACTTC.